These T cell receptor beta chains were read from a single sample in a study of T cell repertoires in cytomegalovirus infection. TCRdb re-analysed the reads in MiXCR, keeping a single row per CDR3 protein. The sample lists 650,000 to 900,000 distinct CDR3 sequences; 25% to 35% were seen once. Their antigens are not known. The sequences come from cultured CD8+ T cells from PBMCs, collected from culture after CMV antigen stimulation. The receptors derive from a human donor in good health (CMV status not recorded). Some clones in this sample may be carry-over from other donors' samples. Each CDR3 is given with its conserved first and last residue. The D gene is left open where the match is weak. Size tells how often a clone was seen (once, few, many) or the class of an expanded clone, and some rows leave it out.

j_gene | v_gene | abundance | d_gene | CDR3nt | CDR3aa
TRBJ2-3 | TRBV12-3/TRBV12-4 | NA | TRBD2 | TGTGCCAGCAGCCCACTAGCGGGGGGGGAAGATACGCAGTATTTT | CASSPLAGGEDTQYF
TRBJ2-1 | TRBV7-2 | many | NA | TGTGCCAGCAGCTCGGGACATAAACCCAATGAGCAGTTCTTC | CASSSGHKPNEQFF
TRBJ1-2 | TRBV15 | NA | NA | TGTGCCACCAGCAAAGGTCCCGGGAGGGATGGCTACACCTTC | CATSKGPGRDGYTF
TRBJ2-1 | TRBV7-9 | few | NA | TGTGCCAGCAGCTCCCGATCACGGAGCTACAATGAGCAGTTCTTC | CASSSRSRSYNEQFF
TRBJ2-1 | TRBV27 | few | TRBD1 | TGTGCCAGCCAGCACGGGACAGGGACGTACAATGAGCAGTTCTTC | CASQHGTGTYNEQFF
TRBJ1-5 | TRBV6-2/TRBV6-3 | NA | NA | TGTGCCAGCAGTCCTCCTACAGGGATCGGAACGGGCAATCAGCCCCAGCATTTT | CASSPPTGIGTGNQPQHF
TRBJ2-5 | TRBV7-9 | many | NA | TGTGCCAGCAGTTTCGAACAAGAGACCCAGTACTTC | CASSFEQETQYF
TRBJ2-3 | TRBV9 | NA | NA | TGTGCCAGCAGCGTAGAAGGTAATACGCAGTATTTT | CASSVEGNTQYF
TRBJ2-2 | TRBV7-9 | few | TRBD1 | TGTGCCAGCAGCTCGGATTTACAGGGGGTCGCCGGGGAGCTGTTTTTT | CASSSDLQGVAGELFF
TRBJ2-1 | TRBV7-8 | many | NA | TGTGCCAGCAGACAAACCCCGACGGATGAGCAGTTCTTC | CASRQTPTDEQFF
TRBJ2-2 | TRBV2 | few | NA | TGTGCCAGCAAGGCCAGGGCAAACCTCGGGGAGCTGTTTTTT | CASKARANLGELFF
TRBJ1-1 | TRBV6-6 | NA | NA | TGTGCCAGCAGTTACCGGGAGGGGGGCACTGAAGCTTTCTTT | CASSYREGGTEAFF
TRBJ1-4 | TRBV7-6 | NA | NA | TGTGCCAGCAGCCCGCACTTCCTACCTGAGGAAAAACTGTTTTTT | CASSPHFLPEEKLFF
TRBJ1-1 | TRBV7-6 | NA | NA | TGTGCCAGCAGTCAAGACATTACTGAAGCTTTCTTT | CASSQDITEAFF
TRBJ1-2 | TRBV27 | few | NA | TGTGCCAGCAGTCTATCCCGCAGCACCGTCTATGGCTACACCTTC | CASSLSRSTVYGYTF
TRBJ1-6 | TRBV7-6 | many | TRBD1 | TGTGCCAGCAGCCTACGACAGGGTTTCTATAATTCACCCCTCCACTTT | CASSLRQGFYNSPLHF
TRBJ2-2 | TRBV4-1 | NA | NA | TGCGCCAGCAGCCAAGATGGGGGGAGGACACTGAACACCGGGGAGCTGTTTTTT | CASSQDGGRTLNTGELFF
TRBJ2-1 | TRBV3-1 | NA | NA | TGTGCCAGCAGCCAAGTGGACTCTCACAATGAGCAGTTCTTC | CASSQVDSHNEQFF
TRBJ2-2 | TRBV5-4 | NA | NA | TGTGCCAGCAGCCCCGGCTGGACCGGGGAGCTGTTTTTT | CASSPGWTGELFF
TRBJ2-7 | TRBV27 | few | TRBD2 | TGTGCCAGCAGTTTATCAGGCACTAGCGGGGGATATTACGAGCAGTACTTC | CASSLSGTSGGYYEQYF
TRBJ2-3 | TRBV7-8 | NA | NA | TGTGCCAGCAGCTTAGTGGTAGCTGGTGGCACAGATACGCAGTATTTT | CASSLVVAGGTDTQYF
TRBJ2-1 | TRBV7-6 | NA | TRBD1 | TGTGCCAGCAGCCACCGACAGGGATACAATGAGCAGTTCTTC | CASSHRQGYNEQFF
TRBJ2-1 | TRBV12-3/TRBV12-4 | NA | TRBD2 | TGTGCCAGCAGTTTCGGCGGACTAGCGGGCCTCAATGAGCAGTTCTTC | CASSFGGLAGLNEQFF
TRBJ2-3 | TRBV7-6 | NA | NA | TGTGCCAGCAGTTTAATTGTCACAGATACGCAGTATTTT | CASSLIVTDTQYF
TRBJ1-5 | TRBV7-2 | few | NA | TGTGCCAGCAGCTCACACCCAGGGGGCAATCAGCCCCAGCATTTT | CASSSHPGGNQPQHF
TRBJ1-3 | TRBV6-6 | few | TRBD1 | TGTGCCAGCAGTTACTCGACAGGGCGGGCTGGAAACACCATATATTTT | CASSYSTGRAGNTIYF
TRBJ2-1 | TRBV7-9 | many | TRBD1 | TGTGCCAGCAGCTTAGTCAGGGGGAGCTCCTACAATGAGCAGTTCTTC | CASSLVRGSSYNEQFF
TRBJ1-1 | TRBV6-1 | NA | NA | TGTGCCAGCAGACGGGACATCAACACTGAAGCTTTCTTT | CASRRDINTEAFF
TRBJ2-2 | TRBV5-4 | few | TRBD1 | TGTGCCAGCAGCTTGCTTGCAGGGGGCGATAGCACCGGGGAGCTGTTTTTT | CASSLLAGGDSTGELFF
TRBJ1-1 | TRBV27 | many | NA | TGTGCCAGCAGTACAGCGGTGGGCACTGAAGCTTTCTTT | CASSTAVGTEAFF
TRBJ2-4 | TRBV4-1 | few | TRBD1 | TGCGCCAGCAGCCAAAGGGGGCGCGGCATTCAGTACTTC | CASSQRGRGIQYF
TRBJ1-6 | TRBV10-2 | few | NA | TGCGCCAGCTGCCATGGGCAAACCAGCTCCTATAATTCACCCCTCCACTTT | CASCHGQTSSYNSPLHF
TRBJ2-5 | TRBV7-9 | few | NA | TGTGCCAGCAGCTTAGCGCAGGCGGCCCCAGAGACCCAGTACTTC | CASSLAQAAPETQYF
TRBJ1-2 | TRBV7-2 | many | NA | TGTGCCAGCAGACGCCCGGGACACCAGATTAACTATGGCTACACCTTC | CASRRPGHQINYGYTF
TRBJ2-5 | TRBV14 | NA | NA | TGTGCCAGCAGCCAAGAGGCCCTGGGACGAGAGACCCAGTACTTC | CASSQEALGRETQYF
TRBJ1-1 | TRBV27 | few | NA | TGTGCCAGCAGTCCGGTACAGGTGCGGGGCACTGAAGCTTTCTTT | CASSPVQVRGTEAFF
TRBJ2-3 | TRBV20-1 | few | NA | TGCAGTGGTGTATGGCGGAGCACAGATACGCAGTATTTT | CSGVWRSTDTQYF
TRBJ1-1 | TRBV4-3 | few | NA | TGCGCCAGCAGCCAAGATTGGCCCGGGGCAAATGAAGCTTTCTTT | CASSQDWPGANEAFF
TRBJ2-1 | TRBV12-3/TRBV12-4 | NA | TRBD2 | TGTGCCAGCAGTTTCCCGGGAGGGGGTAACAATGAGCAGTTCTTC | CASSFPGGGNNEQFF
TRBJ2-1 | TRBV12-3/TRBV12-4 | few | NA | TGTGCCAGCAGTTTCTGGGGACTCCCAGGGATCTCCTACAATGAGCAGTTCTTC | CASSFWGLPGISYNEQFF
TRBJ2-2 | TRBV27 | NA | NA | TGTGCCAGCAGTACCCCTCAGGCTGGTGGGACCGGGGAGCTGTTTTTT | CASSTPQAGGTGELFF
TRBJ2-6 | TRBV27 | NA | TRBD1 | TGTGCCAGCACTTCCGGGACAGGTTACTCTGGGGCCAACGTCCTGACTTTC | CASTSGTGYSGANVLTF
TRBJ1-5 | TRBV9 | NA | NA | TGTGCCAGCAGCGTGAACAGGAGAGGTCAGCCCCAGCATTTT | CASSVNRRGQPQHF